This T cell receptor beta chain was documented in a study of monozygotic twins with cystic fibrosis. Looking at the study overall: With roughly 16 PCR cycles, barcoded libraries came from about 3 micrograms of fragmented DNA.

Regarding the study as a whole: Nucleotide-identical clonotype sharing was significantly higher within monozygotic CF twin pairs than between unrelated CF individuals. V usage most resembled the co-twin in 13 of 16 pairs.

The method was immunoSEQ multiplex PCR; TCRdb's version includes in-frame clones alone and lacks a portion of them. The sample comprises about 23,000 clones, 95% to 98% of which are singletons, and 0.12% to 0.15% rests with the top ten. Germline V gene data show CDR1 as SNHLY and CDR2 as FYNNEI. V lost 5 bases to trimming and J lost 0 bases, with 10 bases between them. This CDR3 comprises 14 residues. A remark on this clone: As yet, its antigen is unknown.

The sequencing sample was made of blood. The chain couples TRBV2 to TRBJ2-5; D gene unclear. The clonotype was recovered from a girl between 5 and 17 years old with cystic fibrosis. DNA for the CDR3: TGTGCCAGCAGTTATTGGACGGACCAAGAGACCCAGTACTTC. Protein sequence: CASSYWTDQETQYF.